This T cell receptor beta chain originates from a study of blood T cells in healthy people across ages. A J-beta primer mix and a sample-barcoded 5' primer were used in a second PCR of roughly 6 to 12 cycles. Unique molecular identifiers of 12 random nucleotides labeled each cDNA. A single record per CDR3 protein comes from TCRdb applying MiXCR to the 5' RACE reads. The table shows 700,000 or so distinct CDR3 sequences, with about 20% occurring only once. This clonotype was counted between two and nine times. The sample, roughly 9.1 milliliters of peripheral blood, was drawn from each donor. Per sample, extraction of total RNA gave at least 5.5 micrograms in every case. Trimming shortened V by 1 base and J by 6 bases, and 17 bases separated the two germline ends. CDR1 is SGHRS, CDR2 YFSETQ, per germline. The CDR3 spans 16 residues.

Material for sequencing was blood. The origin of this receptor is a man aged 65-85 years in good health. This chain uses TRBV5-1 with TRBJ2-4; D is uncertain. The CDR3: CASSLSFVEVGNIQYF. CDR3 nucleotides: TGCGCCAGCAGCTTGTCCTTCGTTGAAGTCGGAAACATTCAGTACTTC.